This TCR beta chain stems from a study of shared clonotypes between healthy human individuals. Study results and limitations: Of the naive CD4 clonotypes, about 5% were shared across a few donors. Rarefaction indicated that sorted-subset sequencing remained incomplete although depth was large. Non-shared clonotypes had lower generation probabilities than clonotypes shared by all four sorted-subset donors.

From germline, CDR1 is SNHLY and CDR2 FYNNEI. This CDR3 comprises 15 residues. Trimming took 2 bases from V and 6 from J; bases not matched to a gene: 3. The sample holds a few counts of this clone. Antigen specificity is unknown. The table came from immunoSEQ multiplex PCR; TCRdb's copy has only in-frame clones and leaves some out. The sample lists 2 million to 3 million clones, 93% seen once, with more than 0.35% in the top ten. The chain is built from TRBV2 and TRBJ2-2, with 10 nucleotides matching TRBD2. This clonotype was obtained from a man between 18 and 35 years old in good health. Some clones in this sample may be carry-over from other donors' samples. The sample comprised naive CD4+ T cells from PBMCs. Subset noted: CD45RA+ positively selected. Here the CDR3 DNA reads TGTGCCAGCAGTGAACTAGCGGGAGTCCCCGGGGAGCTGTTTTTT. Translation gives CASSELAGVPGELFF. Complete variable domain (other parts from reference TRBV2 and TRBJ2-2): EPEVTQTPSHQVTQMGQEVILRCVPISNHLYFYWYRQILGQKVEFLVSFYNNEISEKSEIFDDQFSVERPDGSNFTLKIRSTKLEDSAMYFCASSELAGVPGELFFGEGSRLTVL.